This T cell receptor (beta chain) was found in a study of blood T cells in healthy people across ages. The second PCR ran about 7 to 12 cycles with a sample-barcoded 5' primer and J-beta primers. TCRdb fed the 5' RACE reads into MiXCR, producing one record per CDR3 protein. The repertoire holds some 1.4 million distinct CDR3 sequences, with roughly 40% as singletons. Between the trimmed V and J ends, which lost 6 bases and 7 bases, there was a span of 25 bases. The CDR3 has 15 amino acids. The germline CDR1 and CDR2 sequences are DFQATT and SNEGSKA (reference sequence). Sequences were obtained from blood. This TCR was sampled from a woman between 18 and 30 years old in good health. The chain joins TRBV20-1 to TRBJ2-7; D not resolved. The CDR3 nucleotides are TGCAGTGCCACCGGGCCGGTCCGGCGCCACAATGAGCAGTACTTC. It codes for CSATGPVRRHNEQYF.